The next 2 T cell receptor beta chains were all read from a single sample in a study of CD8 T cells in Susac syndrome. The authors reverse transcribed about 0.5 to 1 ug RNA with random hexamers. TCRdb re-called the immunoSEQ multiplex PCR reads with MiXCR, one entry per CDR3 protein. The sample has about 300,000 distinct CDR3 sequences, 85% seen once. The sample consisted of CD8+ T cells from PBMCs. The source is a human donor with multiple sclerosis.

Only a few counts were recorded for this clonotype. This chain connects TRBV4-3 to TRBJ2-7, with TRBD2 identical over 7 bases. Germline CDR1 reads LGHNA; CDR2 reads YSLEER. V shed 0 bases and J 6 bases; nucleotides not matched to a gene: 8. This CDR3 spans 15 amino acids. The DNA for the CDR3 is TGCGCCAGCAGCCAAGATCGGCAGGGAGGGCTCGAGCAGTACTTC. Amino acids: CASSQDRQGGLEQYF.

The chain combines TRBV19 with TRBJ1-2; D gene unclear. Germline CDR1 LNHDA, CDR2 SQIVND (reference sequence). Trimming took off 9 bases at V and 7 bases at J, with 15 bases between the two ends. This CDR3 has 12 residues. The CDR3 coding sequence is TGTGCCAGCAAGGTACCAGGCGCTGGCTACACCTTC. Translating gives CASKVPGAGYTF.